These T cell receptor beta chains were read from a single sample in a study of T cell responses to AZD1222 COVID-19 vaccine. Produced via immunoSEQ multiplex PCR; TCRdb's table is partial and in-frame only. The table has over 95,000 clones, roughly 92% seen once. This specimen consisted of peripheral blood, obtained 28 days after the second AZD1222 dose. The source is an adult who received the AZD1222 COVID-19 vaccine. CDR3s leave out the opening cysteine and the closing phenylalanine or tryptophan.

>TRBV30
ASDSLNTEAF
>TRBV20-1
SAGGQGYT
>TRBV7-9
ASSLVASSYNEQF
>TRBV7-8
ASSFALLTDTQY
>TRBV19
ASRLSVNSPLH
>TRBV19
ASSTGTANEKLF
>TRBV9
ASSAQGNTNEKLF
>TRBV9
ASSVGGAQGSPLH
>TRBV5-4
ASSLNRAVNEKLF
>TRBV9
ASSARDGGAHEQY
>TRBV18
ASSPSGGSGDEQF
>TRBV11-2
ASRSPLDRFSYEQY
>TRBV2
ASSERLSGGSYT
>TRBV11-2
ASSLAPGTYEQY
>TRBV19
ASSIGQGREKLF
>TRBV29-1
SAPGQYNEQF
>TRBV5-4
ASTSGVNTEAF
>TRBV10-2
ASSEALGSGSFGQY
>TRBV18
ASSKGRNSPLH
>TRBV5-1
ASSEDLNTEAF
>TRBV6-5
ASSYSSSGANVLT
>TRBV6-6
ASSYLAGGTGELF
>TRBV19
ASSIVSGVTNEQF
>TRBV29-1
SVELGIETQY
>TRBV28
ASSLQASSYEQY
>TRBV5-1
ASSIQPGTVNTEAF
>TRBV7-8
ASSPGQAGVYQPQH
>TRBV10-2
ASSGQDNSPLH
>TRBV7-2
ASSSGTTFAQQY
>TRBV13
ASSTGQFQETQY
>TRBV25-1
ASSEYGGQTYEQY
>TRBV24-1
ATSSPHRDGDEQF
>TRBV27
AILPRPQY
>TRBV27
ASSLHRVGMNTEAF
>TRBV18
ASSPPSRANTGELF